The clone carrying this T cell receptor (beta chain) is a singleton in its sample. These data are taken from a study of blood T cell repertoires in COVID-19. Study in general: Donors in the United States, Italy and Spain gave samples during acute or convalescent COVID-19. T cells, B-cell-depleted T cells, or PBMCs supplied cDNA or gDNA.

Methods used by the authors: Cell counts per sample came from amplifying reference gene primers. The assay was immunoSEQ multiplex PCR, and TCRdb's table has in-frame clones only and misses some. The DNA gave D and trimming, while V, J and clone size come from that table. The table has over 350,000 clones, 86% seen once. In germline, CDR1 is SEHNR, CDR2 FQNEAQ (reference sequence). The CDR3 spans 13 residues. Trimming took 7 bases from V and 2 from J, leaving 9 bases between them. The receptor's source is a woman younger than 45 with active or convalescent COVID-19. J is TRBJ1-3 and V is TRBV7-9, with D perhaps matching TRBD1 (5 bases). Specimen: peripheral blood. The DNA of the CDR3 is TGTGCCAGCATCTCAGGGCCTGGAAACACCATATATTTT. It yields the protein CASISGPGNTIYF. The full variable domain, completed using reference TRBV7-9 and TRBJ1-3, is DTGVSQNPRHKITKRGQNVTFRCDPISEHNRLYWYRQTLGQGPEFLTYFQNEAQLEKSRLLSDRFSAERPKGSFSTLEIQRTEQGDSAMYLCASISGPGNTIYFGEGSWLTVV.